These T cell receptor beta chains were read from a single sample in a study of T cell responses to AZD1222 COVID-19 vaccine. Clones were read by immunoSEQ multiplex PCR, and TCRdb kept only the in-frame ones, dropping some. Of some 150,000 clones listed, just over 90% are singletons. This material consisted of peripheral blood, taken on day 0 of MenACWY control vaccination. The receptor set was obtained from an adult in good health. Both conserved end residues are part of each CDR3. D genes are given only for firm matches. A row's size may be missing; if present it is once, few, many or a size class.

TRBV24-1	.	TRBJ1-1	.	TGTGCCACCAGTGATTCCACTCAGGGTGGGGCTGAAGCTTTCTTT	CATSDSTQGGAEAFF
TRBV23-1	.	TRBJ2-2	TRBD2	TGCGCCAGCAGTCACCCGGGGGCTAGCGGGAGCGCATCGAGGGAGCTGTTTTTT	CASSHPGASGSASRELFF
TRBV2	.	TRBJ1-4	.	TGTGCCAGCAGTGAACAGGGTGGTGAAAAACTGTTTTTT	CASSEQGGEKLFF
TRBV24-1	.	TRBJ1-5	.	TGTGCCACCGGGGGTAGTAGGGGCAATCAGCCCCAGCATTTT	CATGGSRGNQPQHF
TRBV2	.	TRBJ2-7	TRBD1	TGTGCCAGCAGTGAAACAGGGGGTTTGGGCGAGCAGTACTTC	CASSETGGLGEQYF
TRBV30	.	TRBJ1-5	TRBD1	TGTGCCTGGAGTGCCGGACAGGGAGATAGCCCCCAGCATTTT	CAWSAGQGDSPQHF
TRBV5-6	.	TRBJ1-2	.	TGTGCCAGCAGCTTGGGGTTAGGGCTTCATGGCTACACCTTC	CASSLGLGLHGYTF
TRBV14	once	TRBJ1-1	TRBD1	TGTGCCAGCAGCCAAGTGGGACAGGGATTGAACACTGAAGCTTTCTTT	CASSQVGQGLNTEAFF
TRBV7-9	.	TRBJ1-4	TRBD1	TGTGCCAGCAGCTTGCTGCAGGGGGCATCTGAAAAACTGTTTTTT	CASSLLQGASEKLFF
TRBV19	.	TRBJ2-1	.	TGTGCCAGTAGTATCGGGTCTCACAATGAGCAGTTCTTC	CASSIGSHNEQFF
TRBV4-3	.	TRBJ2-1	.	TGCGCCAGCAGCCAATTAAAAAGGGGTGAGCAGTTCTTC	CASSQLKRGEQFF
TRBV15	.	TRBJ2-2	.	TGTGCCACGTCGGAGGGGAGGACCGGGGAGCTGTTTTTT	CATSEGRTGELFF
TRBV9	.	TRBJ1-2	TRBD1	TGTGCCAGCAGCGTAGTAGGACAGGATGGCTACACCTTC	CASSVVGQDGYTF
TRBV11-2	.	TRBJ2-1	TRBD2	TGTGCCAGCAGCGAAAGACTAGCGGGAGTTATTTATGAGCAGTTCTTC	CASSERLAGVIYEQFF
TRBV28	once	TRBJ2-1	.	TGTGCCAGCAGTATCCGTCTGGGCAGGGGAACGGTCAATGAGCAGTTCTTC	CASSIRLGRGTVNEQFF
TRBV7-2	.	TRBJ2-7	.	TGTGCCAGCAGCTTAGCGAGGCAAGGGTTCGGGGAGCAGTACTTC	CASSLARQGFGEQYF
TRBV5-5	.	TRBJ1-1	.	TGTGCCAGCAGCTTTAAGCCGAACACTGAAGCTTTCTTT	CASSFKPNTEAFF
TRBV2	.	TRBJ2-5	.	TGTGCCAGCAGCCTGCGTTTCCTCGAGACCCAGTACTTC	CASSLRFLETQYF
TRBV9	.	TRBJ1-2	.	TGTGCCAGCAGCGTAGGTACAGATGGGTATGGCTACACCTTC	CASSVGTDGYGYTF
TRBV6-5	.	TRBJ2-7	TRBD1	TGTGCCAGCAGCGCGACAGGGATATACGAGCAGTACTTC	CASSATGIYEQYF
TRBV5-6	.	TRBJ1-3	.	TGTGCCAGCAGCCTGACTGTGGGAACCGGAAACTCTGGAAACACCATATATTTT	CASSLTVGTGNSGNTIYF
TRBV2	.	TRBJ1-5	.	TGTGCCAGCAGTGAGGTGAAGTATAATCAGCCCCAGCATTTT	CASSEVKYNQPQHF
TRBV13	.	TRBJ1-3	.	TGTGCCAGCAGCCAAGGACGGACTGGAAACACCATATATTTT	CASSQGRTGNTIYF
TRBV9	.	TRBJ2-1	TRBD2	TGTGCCAGCAGCTCCCTCCTGGCGGGAGATTACAATGAGCAGTTCTTC	CASSSLLAGDYNEQFF
TRBV19	.	TRBJ1-4	TRBD1	TGTGCCAGTAGCCCGGGGGGGTGGCAGGGGGCTGCAACTAATGAAAAACTGTTTTTT	CASSPGGWQGAATNEKLFF
TRBV7-6	.	TRBJ2-2	.	TGTGCCAGCAGCCCAATGAGGGGACCGAACACCGGGGAGCTGTTTTTT	CASSPMRGPNTGELFF
TRBV29-1	.	TRBJ1-2	TRBD1	TGCAGCGTACGGACAGGCACAGCCTATGGCTACACCTTC	CSVRTGTAYGYTF
TRBV12-3/TRBV12-4	.	TRBJ1-4	.	TGTGCCAGCAGTTTTTCGGGCGCAGGGGTACTGTTTTTT	CASSFSGAGVLFF
TRBV5-8	.	TRBJ1-4	.	TGTGCCAGCAGCTTGGGGGGGATTGCAACTAATGAAAAACTGTTTTTT	CASSLGGIATNEKLFF
TRBV3-1/TRBV3-2	once	TRBJ1-2	TRBD1	TGTGCCAGCAGAACGACAGGGGGCGTAAACTATGGCTACACCTTC	CASRTTGGVNYGYTF
TRBV3-1/TRBV3-2	.	TRBJ2-3	.	TGTGCCAGCAGCCTTACAGATACGCAGTATTTT	CASSLTDTQYF
TRBV2	.	TRBJ1-2	.	TGTGCCAGCCTTATGGGGCGAAACTATGGCTACACCTTC	CASLMGRNYGYTF
TRBV7-3	.	TRBJ2-1	TRBD1	TGTGCCAGCAGCCCCCGGACAGGGCTGAATTACAATGAGCAGTTCTTC	CASSPRTGLNYNEQFF
TRBV27	.	TRBJ2-1	.	TGTGCCAGCAGGCCCTTAGACAGAATCAATGAGCAGTTCTTC	CASRPLDRINEQFF
TRBV7-6	.	TRBJ1-1	.	TGTGCCAGCAGCTTAGGCCCCGGGGTGAACACTGAAGCTTTCTTT	CASSLGPGVNTEAFF
TRBV27	.	TRBJ1-2	.	TGTGCCAGCAGTTTTGGGGTGACGTATGGCTACACCTTC	CASSFGVTYGYTF
TRBV7-9	.	TRBJ2-7	TRBD1	TGTGCCAGCAGCCCTCGGGACAGCACCTACGAGCAGTACTTC	CASSPRDSTYEQYF
TRBV7-9	once	TRBJ1-1	.	TGTGCCAGCAGCCCTCGGGGGGGTCTCAAGACTGAAGCTTTCTTT	CASSPRGGLKTEAFF
TRBV2	.	TRBJ1-3	.	TGTGCCAGCAGTGAGAGTTTAGGAAACACCATATATTTT	CASSESLGNTIYF
TRBV19	.	TRBJ1-1	TRBD1	TGTGCCAGTAGTATGGGACAGCTAATGAACACTGAAGCTTTCTTT	CASSMGQLMNTEAFF
TRBV29-1	.	TRBJ1-1	.	TGCAGCGTAGGGGGGGGCATGAACACTGAAGCTTTCTTT	CSVGGGMNTEAFF
TRBV10-2	.	TRBJ1-5	.	TGCGCCAGCAGTGAGCCCGGTTTTAGCAATCAGCCCCAGCATTTT	CASSEPGFSNQPQHF
TRBV7-9	once	TRBJ1-2	.	TGTGCCAGCAGGATGGGGCCGGGGCAGCACTATGGCTACACCTTC	CASRMGPGQHYGYTF
TRBV12-3/TRBV12-4	.	TRBJ2-1	.	TGTGCCAGCAGTCCCCCGTTTGGAAATGAGCAGTTCTTC	CASSPPFGNEQFF
TRBV5-4	.	TRBJ1-5	.	TGTGCCAGCAGCTTCGAGAATCAGCCCCAGCATTTT	CASSFENQPQHF
TRBV6-1	.	TRBJ1-5	.	TGTGCCAGCAGTGAGTTTTATAGCAATCAGCCCCAGCATTTT	CASSEFYSNQPQHF
TRBV6-5	.	TRBJ2-5	TRBD2	TGTGCCAGCAGAGCCCGAAGGGAGGGAGAGACCCAGTACTTC	CASRARREGETQYF
TRBV28	.	TRBJ1-6	TRBD1	TGTGCCAGCAGTCGAGGACAGGGGGCGCGTAATTCACCCCTCCACTTT	CASSRGQGARNSPLHF